The T cell receptor (beta chain) described here comes from a study of T cell responses to AZD1222 COVID-19 vaccine. General observations from the study: Distributed over spike, vaccine-associated CD4 TCRs predominated at 160-218 and 743-854.

Pooled together were second doses at about 4 or about 12 weeks. On this clone itself: Its matching antigen is unknown.

Assay: immunoSEQ multiplex PCR; the TCRdb copy retains only in-frame clones and omits some. Of about 150,000 clones listed, about 92% were seen once; the top ten hold 3.3%. The CDR3 has 16 residues. Trimming cost V 2 bases and J 4 bases; bases outside gene matches: 6. CDR1 MNHEY and CDR2 SVGEGT come from the germline V gene. V is TRBV6-2 or TRBV6-3 and J is TRBJ2-5; 11 bases align to TRBD2. The sequence was obtained from an adult who received the AZD1222 COVID-19 vaccine. The starting material was peripheral blood, obtained 28 days after the second AZD1222 dose. As DNA, the CDR3 is TGTGCCAGCAGTTACGGGCGGCTAGCGGGAGGAGAGACCCAGTACTTC. Translated, it gives CASSYGRLAGGETQYF.